These 3 T cell receptor beta chains came from one sample sequenced in a study of blood T cell repertoires in COVID-19. Clones were sequenced by immunoSEQ multiplex PCR, and TCRdb holds only the in-frame ones, with some missing. The data hold about 160,000 clones, with about 91% observed a single time. The sample taken for sequencing was peripheral blood. Receptors were obtained from a woman aged 55 to 70 who had recovered from COVID-19.

The V and J genes are TRBV2 and TRBJ2-4; D perhaps matches TRBD1 (6 bases). The CDR3 has 16 amino acids. Germline CDR1 and CDR2: SNHLY and FYNNEI. Trimming removed 6 bases at V and 1 base at J, with 16 bases between. CDR3 region: CASRRQDQAAKNIQYF. The CDR3, as DNA: TGTGCCAGCAGGAGACAGGATCAGGCGGCCAAAAACATTCAGTACTTC.

This chain's CDR3 is CASSSLSSDTQYF. CDR3 coding DNA: TGTGCCAGCAGTTCTTTATCTTCAGATACGCAGTATTTT. The rearrangement joins TRBV2 to TRBJ2-3; D remains ambiguous. The CDR3 runs 13 residues. Germline V gene data show CDR1 as SNHLY and CDR2 as FYNNEI. V dropped 5 bases and J dropped 4 bases, with 10 bases sitting between them.

The V and J genes are TRBV19 and TRBJ1-2; no firm D call. CDR1 and CDR2 from the germline V gene are LNHDA and SQIVND (reference sequence). The CDR3 contains 14 residues. Trimming pared 1 base from V and 1 base from J, leaving 7 bases between. CDR3 sequence: CASSIGPVNYGYTF. DNA of the CDR3: TGTGCCAGTAGTATAGGTCCCGTTAACTATGGCTACACCTTC.